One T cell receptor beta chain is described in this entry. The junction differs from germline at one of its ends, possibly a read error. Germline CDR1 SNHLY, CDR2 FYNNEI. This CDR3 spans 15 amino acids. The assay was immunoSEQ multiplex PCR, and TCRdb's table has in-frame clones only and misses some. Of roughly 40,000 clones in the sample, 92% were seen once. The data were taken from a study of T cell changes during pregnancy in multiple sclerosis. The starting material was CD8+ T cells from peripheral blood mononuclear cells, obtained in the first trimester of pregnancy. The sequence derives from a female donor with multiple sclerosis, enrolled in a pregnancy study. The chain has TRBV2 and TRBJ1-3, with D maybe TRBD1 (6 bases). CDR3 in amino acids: CASREETGTGNTIYF. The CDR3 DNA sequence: TGTGCCAGCAGGGAAGAAACAGGGACTGGAAACACCATATATTTT.